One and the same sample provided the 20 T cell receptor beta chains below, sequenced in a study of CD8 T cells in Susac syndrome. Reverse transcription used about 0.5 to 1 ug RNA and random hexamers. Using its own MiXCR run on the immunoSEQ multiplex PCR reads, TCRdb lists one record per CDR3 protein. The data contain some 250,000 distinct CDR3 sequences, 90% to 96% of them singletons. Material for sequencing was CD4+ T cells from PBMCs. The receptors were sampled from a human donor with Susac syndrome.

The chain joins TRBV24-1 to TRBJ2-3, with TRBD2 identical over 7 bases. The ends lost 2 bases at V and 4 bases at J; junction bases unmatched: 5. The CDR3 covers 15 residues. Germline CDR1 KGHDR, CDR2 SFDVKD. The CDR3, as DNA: TGTGCCACCAGTGATTCAGCGGGACTACCAGATACGCAGTATTTT. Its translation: CATSDSAGLPDTQYF.

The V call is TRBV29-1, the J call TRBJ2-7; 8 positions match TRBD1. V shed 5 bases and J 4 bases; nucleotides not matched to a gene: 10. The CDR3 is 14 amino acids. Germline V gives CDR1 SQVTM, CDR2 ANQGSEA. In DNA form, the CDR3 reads TGCAGCGTTCAGACAGGGGCTACGAGATACGAGCAGTACTTC. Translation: CSVQTGATRYEQYF.

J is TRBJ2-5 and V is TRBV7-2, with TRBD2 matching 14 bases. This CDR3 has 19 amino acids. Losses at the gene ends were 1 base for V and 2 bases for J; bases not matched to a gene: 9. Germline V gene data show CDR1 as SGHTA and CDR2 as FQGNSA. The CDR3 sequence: CASSLGKWTSGRYQETQYF. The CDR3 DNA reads TGTGCCAGCAGCTTAGGAAAATGGACTAGCGGGAGGTATCAAGAGACCCAGTACTTC.

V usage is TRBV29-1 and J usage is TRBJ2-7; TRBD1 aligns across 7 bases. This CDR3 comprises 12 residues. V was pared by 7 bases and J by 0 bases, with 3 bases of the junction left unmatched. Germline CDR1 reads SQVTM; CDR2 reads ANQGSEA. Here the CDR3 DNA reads TGCAGCGCAACAGGGGCCTCCTACGAGCAGTACTTC. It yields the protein CSATGASYEQYF.

The CDR3 protein is CASSSGLGIEQFF. The CDR3 nucleotides read TGTGCCAGCAGCTCTGGGCTTGGGATTGAGCAGTTCTTC. This chain uses TRBV7-3 with TRBJ2-1, with D hard to call. Germline-derived CDR1 and CDR2 are SGHTA and FQGTGA. This CDR3 contains 13 residues. Trimming cost V 4 bases and J 9 bases, with 13 bases left between them.

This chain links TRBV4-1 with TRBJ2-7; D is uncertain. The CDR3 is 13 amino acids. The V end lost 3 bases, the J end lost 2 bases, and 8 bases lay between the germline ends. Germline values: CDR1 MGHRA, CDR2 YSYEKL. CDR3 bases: TGCGCCAGCAGCCACAGACATACCTACGAGCAGTACTTC. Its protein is CASSHRHTYEQYF.

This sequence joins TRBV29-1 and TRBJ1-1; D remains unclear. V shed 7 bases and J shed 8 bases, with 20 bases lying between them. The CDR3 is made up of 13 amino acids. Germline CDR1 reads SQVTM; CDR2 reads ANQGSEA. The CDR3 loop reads CSAVRSLTPEAFF. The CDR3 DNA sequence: TGCAGCGCGGTCAGGAGTCTTACACCGGAAGCTTTCTTT.

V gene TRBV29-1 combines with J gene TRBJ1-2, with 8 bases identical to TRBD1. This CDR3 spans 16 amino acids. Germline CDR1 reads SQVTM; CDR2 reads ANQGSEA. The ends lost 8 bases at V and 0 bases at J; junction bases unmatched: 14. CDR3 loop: CSPEGTGYQTNYGYTF. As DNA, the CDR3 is TGCAGCCCCGAAGGGACAGGTTACCAAACTAACTATGGCTACACCTTC. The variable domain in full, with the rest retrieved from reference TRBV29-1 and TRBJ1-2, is SAVISQKPSRDICQRGTSLTIQCQVDSQVTMMFWYRQQPGQSLTLIATANQGSEATYESGFVIDKFPISRPNLTFSTLTVSNMSPEDSSIYLCSPEGTGYQTNYGYTFGSGTRLTVV.

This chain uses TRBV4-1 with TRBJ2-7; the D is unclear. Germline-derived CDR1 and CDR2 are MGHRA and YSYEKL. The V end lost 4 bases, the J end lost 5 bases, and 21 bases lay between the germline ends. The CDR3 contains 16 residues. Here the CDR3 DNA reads TGCGCCAGCAGCCGAGATCCCCGGACGGCGTACCACGAGCAGTACTTC. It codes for CASSRDPRTAYHEQYF.

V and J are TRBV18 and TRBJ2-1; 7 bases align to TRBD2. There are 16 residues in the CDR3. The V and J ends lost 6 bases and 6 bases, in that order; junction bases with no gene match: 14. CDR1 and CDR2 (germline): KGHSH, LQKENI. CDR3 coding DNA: TGTGCCAGCTCGCCCCAGGAGCGGGAACTTTTCAATGAGCAGTTCTTC. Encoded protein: CASSPQERELFNEQFF.

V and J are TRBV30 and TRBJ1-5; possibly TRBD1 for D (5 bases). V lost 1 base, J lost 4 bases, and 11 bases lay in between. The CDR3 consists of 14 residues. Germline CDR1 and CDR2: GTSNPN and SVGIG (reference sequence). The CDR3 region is CAWSGTGLNQPQHF. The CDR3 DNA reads TGTGCCTGGAGTGGAACAGGCCTTAATCAGCCCCAGCATTTT.

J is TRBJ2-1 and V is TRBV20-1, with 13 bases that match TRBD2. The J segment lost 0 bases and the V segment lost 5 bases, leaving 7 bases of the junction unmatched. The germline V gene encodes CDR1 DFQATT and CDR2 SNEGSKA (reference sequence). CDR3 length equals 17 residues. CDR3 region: CSAPRTSGSSSYNEQFF. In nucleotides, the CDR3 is TGCAGTGCTCCTCGGACTAGCGGGAGCAGCTCCTACAATGAGCAGTTCTTC.

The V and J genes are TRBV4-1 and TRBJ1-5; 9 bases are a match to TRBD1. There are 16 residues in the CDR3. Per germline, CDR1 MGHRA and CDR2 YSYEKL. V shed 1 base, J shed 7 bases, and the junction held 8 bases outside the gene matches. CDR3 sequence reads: CASSQVGTGSLQPQHF. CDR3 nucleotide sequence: TGCGCCAGCAGCCAAGTCGGGACAGGGTCGTTGCAGCCCCAGCATTTT.

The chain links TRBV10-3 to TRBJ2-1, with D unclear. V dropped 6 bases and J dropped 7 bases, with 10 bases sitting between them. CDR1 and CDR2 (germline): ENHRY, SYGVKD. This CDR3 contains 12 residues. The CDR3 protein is CAIRDTGNEQFF. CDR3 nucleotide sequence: TGTGCCATCAGAGACACTGGGAATGAGCAGTTCTTC.

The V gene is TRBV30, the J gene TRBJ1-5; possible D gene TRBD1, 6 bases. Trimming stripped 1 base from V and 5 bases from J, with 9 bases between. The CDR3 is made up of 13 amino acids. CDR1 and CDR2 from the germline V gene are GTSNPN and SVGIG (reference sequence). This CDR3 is CAWSGGLDQPQHF. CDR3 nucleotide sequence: TGTGCCTGGAGTGGGGGGCTCGATCAGCCCCAGCATTTT.

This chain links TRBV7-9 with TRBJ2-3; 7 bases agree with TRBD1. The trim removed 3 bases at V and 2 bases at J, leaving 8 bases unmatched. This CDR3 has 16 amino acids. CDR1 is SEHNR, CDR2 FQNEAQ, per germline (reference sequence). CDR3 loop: CASSFPGQRLTDTQYF. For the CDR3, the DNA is TGTGCCAGCAGCTTTCCGGGACAGCGACTCACAGATACGCAGTATTTT.

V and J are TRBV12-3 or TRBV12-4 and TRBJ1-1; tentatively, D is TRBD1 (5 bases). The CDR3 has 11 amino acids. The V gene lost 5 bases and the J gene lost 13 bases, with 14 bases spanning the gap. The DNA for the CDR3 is TGTGCCAGCAGTCTAAGGGGAATGGTTTTCTTT. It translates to CASSLRGMVFF.

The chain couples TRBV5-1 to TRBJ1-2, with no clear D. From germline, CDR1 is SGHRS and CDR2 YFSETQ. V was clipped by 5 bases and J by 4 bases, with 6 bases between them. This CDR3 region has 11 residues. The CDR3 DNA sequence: TGCGCCAGCAGACTGGCCTATGGCTACACCTTC. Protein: CASRLAYGYTF.

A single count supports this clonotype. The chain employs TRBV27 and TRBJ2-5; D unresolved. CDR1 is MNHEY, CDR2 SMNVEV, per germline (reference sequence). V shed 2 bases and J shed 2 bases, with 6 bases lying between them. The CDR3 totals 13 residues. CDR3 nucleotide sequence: TGTGCCAGCAGTTTACAGATACAAGAGACCCAGTACTTC. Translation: CASSLQIQETQYF.

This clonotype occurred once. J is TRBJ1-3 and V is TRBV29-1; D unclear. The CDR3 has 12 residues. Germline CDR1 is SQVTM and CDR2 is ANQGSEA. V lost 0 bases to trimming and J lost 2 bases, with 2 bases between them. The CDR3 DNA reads TGCAGCGTTGAAGATGCTGGAAACACCATATATTTT. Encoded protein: CSVEDAGNTIYF.